What follows are 22 T cell receptor beta chains derived from one specimen sequenced in a study of T cell responses to AZD1222 COVID-19 vaccine. TCRdb's table, derived via immunoSEQ multiplex PCR, lists solely in-frame clones and lacks some. The sample lists 90,000 to 120,000 clones, around 90% seen once, with 3.5% to 5% in the top ten. The source material was peripheral blood, sampled on day 0 of AZD1222 vaccination. All receptors derive from an adult in good health.

The chain joins TRBV7-9 to TRBJ2-7; 8 bases fit TRBD1. Germline CDR1 reads SEHNR; CDR2 reads FQNEAQ (reference sequence). The V gene end was trimmed by 5 bases and the J gene end by 1 base; junction bases not matched to a gene: 7. CDR3 length: 15 amino acids. CDR3 protein: CASSRGQVFSYEQYF. As DNA, the CDR3 is TGTGCCAGCAGCCGGGGACAGGTGTTTTCCTACGAGCAGTACTTC. Based on the CDR3 plus reference TRBV7-9 and TRBJ2-7, the full variable domain is DTGVSQNPRHKITKRGQNVTFRCDPISEHNRLYWYRQTLGQGPEFLTYFQNEAQLEKSRLLSDRFSAERPKGSFSTLEIQRTEQGDSAMYLCASSRGQVFSYEQYFGPGTRLTVT.

This clone was counted a single time. The V and J genes are TRBV9 and TRBJ1-6, with D possibly TRBD1 on 6 matching bases. Germline V CDR1 and CDR2: SGDLS, YYNGEE. Between the trimmed V and J ends, which lost 3 bases and 8 bases, there was a span of 12 bases. This CDR3 is 14 amino acids long. The CDR3, as DNA: TGTGCCAGCAGCGCACGGGACACCCATTCACCCCTCCACTTT. It encodes CASSARDTHSPLHF.

The chain recombines TRBV7-9 with TRBJ1-4; 11 nucleotides align to TRBD1. J was trimmed by 2 bases and V by 1 base; bases with no gene match: 0. CDR3 length: 16 residues. The germline gives CDR1 SEHNR, CDR2 FQNEAQ (reference sequence). The CDR3 sequence is CASSLGDRGTNEKLFF. CDR3 DNA sequence: TGTGCCAGCAGCTTAGGGGACAGGGGGACTAATGAAAAACTGTTTTTT. Supplemented by reference TRBV7-9 and TRBJ1-4, the full variable domain reads DTGVSQNPRHKITKRGQNVTFRCDPISEHNRLYWYRQTLGQGPEFLTYFQNEAQLEKSRLLSDRFSAERPKGSFSTLEIQRTEQGDSAMYLCASSLGDRGTNEKLFFGSGTQLSVL.

This clone has a single count. The chain uses TRBV4-3 and TRBJ1-1; no firm D call. V lost 5 bases, J lost 3 bases, and 13 bases lay in between. The CDR3 has 14 amino acids. Germline V gene lookup returns CDR1 LGHNA and CDR2 YSLEER. The chain's CDR3 is CASSSGIGDTEAFF. The CDR3 DNA sequence: TGCGCCAGCAGCTCGGGTATCGGGGACACTGAAGCTTTCTTT.

V gene TRBV6-5 combines with J gene TRBJ2-7, with unresolved D. Germline V gives CDR1 MNHEY, CDR2 SVGAGI. The V end was cut by 0 bases, the J end by 6 bases, with 12 bases between. The CDR3 length is 14 residues. CDR3 loop: CASSYSLGISEQYF. CDR3 in DNA: TGTGCCAGCAGTTACTCTTTGGGGATAAGCGAGCAGTACTTC.

The gene calls are TRBV4-3 and TRBJ2-2; D may be TRBD1 or TRBD2 (5 bases each). V lost 1 base to trimming and J lost 8 bases, with 14 bases between them. The CDR3 extends over 15 amino acids. Germline V gene data show CDR1 as LGHNA and CDR2 as YSLEER. CDR3 protein: CASSQGWGIKGELFF. The DNA for the CDR3 is TGCGCCAGCAGCCAAGGATGGGGGATAAAGGGGGAGCTGTTTTTT.

This clone appeared once. The rearrangement joins TRBV6-6 to TRBJ2-2; D is perhaps TRBD1 (5 bases). Trimming removed 6 bases from V and 1 base from J, with 15 bases in between. This CDR3 comprises 16 residues. Germline values: CDR1 MNHNY, CDR2 SVGAGI (reference sequence). The CDR3 DNA sequence: TGTGCCAGCAGCCCACGGAGACAGAGGAACACCGGGGAGCTGTTTTTT. Translation: CASSPRRQRNTGELFF.

This clone was recorded only once. The chain is built from TRBV19 and TRBJ2-2; 8 bases are a match to TRBD1. Germline V gene sequence: CDR1 LNHDA, CDR2 SQIVND (reference sequence). With 11 bases clipped from V and 0 bases from J, the junction kept 8 bases outside the gene matches. CDR3 length: 15 residues. CDR3: CAYRGSRANTGELFF. CDR3 DNA: TGTGCCTACAGGGGGTCCAGGGCGAACACCGGGGAGCTGTTTTTT. Based on the CDR3 plus reference TRBV19 and TRBJ2-2, the full variable domain is DGGITQSPKYLFRKEGQNVTLSCEQNLNHDAMYWYRQDPGQGLRLIYYSQIVNDFQKGDIAEGYSVSREKKESFPLTVTSAQKNPTAFYLCAYRGSRANTGELFFGEGSRLTVL.

The rearrangement uses TRBV27 and TRBJ1-1; D might be TRBD1 (6 bases). The CDR3 spans 15 residues. Trimming left V 3 bases short and J 1 base short, with 12 bases between. Per the germline V gene, CDR1 is MNHEY and CDR2 is SMNVEV (reference sequence). The CDR3 coding sequence is TGTGCCAGCAGTTTTACAGGGAGGTCGAACACTGAAGCTTTCTTT. This translates into CASSFTGRSNTEAFF.

The rearrangement joins TRBV6-5 to TRBJ1-3, with TRBD1 identical over 7 bases. The V gene's germline CDR1 is MNHEY and CDR2 SVGAGI. J gave up 7 bases and V 5 bases, and 11 bases lay outside the gene matches. This CDR3 contains 15 residues. Here the CDR3 DNA reads TGTGCCAGCAGTCCAGGGACAGTCTTGGGGAACACCATATATTTT. Translating gives CASSPGTVLGNTIYF.

Regarding this clone: The germline gene is not matched at one end of the junction; a read error may be the cause. CDR3 bases: TGTGCCAGCGGTTACGGGGCCAGGTTCTACGAGCAGTACTTC. Protein product: CASGYGARFYEQYF. The rearrangement uses TRBV6-2 or TRBV6-3 and TRBJ2-7, with D possibly being TRBD1 or TRBD2 (5 bases each). The CDR3 extends over 14 amino acids. Germline V CDR1 and CDR2: MNHEY, SVGEGT.

V gene TRBV7-2 combines with J gene TRBJ2-2; weak D call: TRBD1 (6 bases). This CDR3 is 14 amino acids long. Deletions cut 6 bases from V and 4 bases from J, with 12 bases between. Looked up from germline, CDR1 is SGHTA and CDR2 is FQGNSA. CDR3: CASRPRGGTGELFF. DNA for the CDR3: TGTGCCAGCAGGCCACGAGGGGGCACCGGGGAGCTGTTTTTT.

J is TRBJ1-1 and V is TRBV6-5, with D hard to call. V lost 5 bases to trimming and J lost 1 base, with 5 bases between them. There are 12 residues in the CDR3. Germline V gene data show CDR1 as MNHEY and CDR2 as SVGAGI. CDR3 nucleotides: TGTGCCAGCAGTCCGGGGAACACTGAAGCTTTCTTT. Its translation is CASSPGNTEAFF.

In this sample, this clone turned up once. The chain recombines TRBV7-2 with TRBJ2-7; D not certain. V gave up 5 bases and J gave up 5 bases, with 13 bases separating them. From germline, CDR1 is SGHTA and CDR2 FQGNSA. The CDR3 is made up of 13 amino acids. CDR3 loop: CASSPGRRDEQYF. CDR3 in DNA: TGTGCCAGCAGCCCTGGACGCCGGGACGAGCAGTACTTC.

The chain recombines TRBV7-8 with TRBJ2-7; tentatively, D is TRBD2 (5 bases). CDR1 is SGHVS, CDR2 FQNEAQ, per germline. The CDR3 sequence is 16 residues long. V was clipped by 5 bases and J by 2 bases, with 19 bases between them. CDR3 amino acids: CASSLRKPGSTYEQYF. CDR3 sequence (DNA): TGTGCCAGCAGCCTTAGGAAACCGGGATCGACCTACGAGCAGTACTTC. Full variable domain (rest looked up from reference TRBV7-8 and TRBJ2-7): GAGVSQSPRYKVAKRGQDVALRCDPISGHVSLFWYQQALGQGPEFLTYFQNEAQLDKSGLPSDRFFAERPEGSVSTLKIQRTQQEDSAVYLCASSLRKPGSTYEQYFGPGTRLTVT.

V and J are TRBV5-1 and TRBJ1-1, with 7 bases matching TRBD1. V lost 4 bases and J lost 5; bases outside the gene matches: 2. The CDR3 has 12 residues. In germline, CDR1 is SGHRS, CDR2 YFSETQ. The CDR3 DNA reads TGCGCCAGCAGCGCAGGGGGGACTGAAGCTTTCTTT. Translated: CASSAGGTEAFF.

This rearrangement joins TRBV7-2 to TRBJ1-5, with TRBD1 matching 7 bases. In germline, CDR1 is SGHTA, CDR2 FQGNSA. V trimming: 6 bases; J trimming: 7 bases; junction bases outside the gene matches: 6. The CDR3 is 13 amino acids. The CDR3 region is CASSYRGDQPQHF. The CDR3 region has the DNA TGTGCCAGCAGTTACAGGGGAGACCAGCCCCAGCATTTT.

This clone was counted only a few times. The chain joins TRBV2 to TRBJ2-5; D remains ambiguous. V lost 8 bases and J 1 base, leaving 8 bases between the germline ends. The CDR3 contains 12 residues. Germline CDR1 SNHLY, CDR2 FYNNEI. The CDR3 loop reads CASLLLQETQYF. DNA of the CDR3: TGTGCCAGCCTATTGCTCCAAGAGACCCAGTACTTC.

The gene calls are TRBV10-3 and TRBJ2-1, with 14 bases matching TRBD2. Germline V CDR1 and CDR2: ENHRY, SYGVKD. Trimming took 2 bases from V and 1 from J; bases not matched to a gene: 4. This CDR3 spans 18 amino acids. For the CDR3, the DNA is TGTGCCATCAGTGAGGGGACTAGCGGGAGTCGGTCCTACAATGAGCAGTTCTTC. Protein: CAISEGTSGSRSYNEQFF.

V usage is TRBV30 and J usage is TRBJ1-5, with a weak D call TRBD1 (5 bases). Between the trimmed V and J ends, which lost 2 bases and 5 bases, there was a span of 10 bases. Looked up from germline, CDR1 is GTSNPN and CDR2 is SVGIG (reference sequence). The CDR3 extends over 13 amino acids. CDR3 sequence reads: CAWSRREDQPQHF. The DNA of the CDR3 is TGTGCCTGGAGTCGCAGGGAAGATCAGCCCCAGCATTTT.

The rearrangement uses TRBV28 and TRBJ2-7; 11 bases fit TRBD2. The trim removed 4 bases at V and 2 bases at J, leaving 4 bases unmatched. Germline V gives CDR1 MDHEN, CDR2 SYDVKM. The CDR3 loop spans 15 amino acids. The CDR3: CASSSRLAGTYEQYF. The DNA for the CDR3 is TGTGCCAGCAGTTCCAGACTAGCGGGGACCTACGAGCAGTACTTC.

This clone was detected only a few times. The chain carries TRBV11-2 and TRBJ1-1; D may be TRBD1 (5 bases). Germline CDR1 and CDR2: SGHAT and FQNNGV. V was cut by 3 bases and J by 0 bases, with 17 bases left in between. The CDR3 runs 17 residues. As DNA, the CDR3 is TGTGCCAGCAGCTTCCCGATCGGGGGATACATGAACACTGAAGCTTTCTTT. Protein: CASSFPIGGYMNTEAFF.